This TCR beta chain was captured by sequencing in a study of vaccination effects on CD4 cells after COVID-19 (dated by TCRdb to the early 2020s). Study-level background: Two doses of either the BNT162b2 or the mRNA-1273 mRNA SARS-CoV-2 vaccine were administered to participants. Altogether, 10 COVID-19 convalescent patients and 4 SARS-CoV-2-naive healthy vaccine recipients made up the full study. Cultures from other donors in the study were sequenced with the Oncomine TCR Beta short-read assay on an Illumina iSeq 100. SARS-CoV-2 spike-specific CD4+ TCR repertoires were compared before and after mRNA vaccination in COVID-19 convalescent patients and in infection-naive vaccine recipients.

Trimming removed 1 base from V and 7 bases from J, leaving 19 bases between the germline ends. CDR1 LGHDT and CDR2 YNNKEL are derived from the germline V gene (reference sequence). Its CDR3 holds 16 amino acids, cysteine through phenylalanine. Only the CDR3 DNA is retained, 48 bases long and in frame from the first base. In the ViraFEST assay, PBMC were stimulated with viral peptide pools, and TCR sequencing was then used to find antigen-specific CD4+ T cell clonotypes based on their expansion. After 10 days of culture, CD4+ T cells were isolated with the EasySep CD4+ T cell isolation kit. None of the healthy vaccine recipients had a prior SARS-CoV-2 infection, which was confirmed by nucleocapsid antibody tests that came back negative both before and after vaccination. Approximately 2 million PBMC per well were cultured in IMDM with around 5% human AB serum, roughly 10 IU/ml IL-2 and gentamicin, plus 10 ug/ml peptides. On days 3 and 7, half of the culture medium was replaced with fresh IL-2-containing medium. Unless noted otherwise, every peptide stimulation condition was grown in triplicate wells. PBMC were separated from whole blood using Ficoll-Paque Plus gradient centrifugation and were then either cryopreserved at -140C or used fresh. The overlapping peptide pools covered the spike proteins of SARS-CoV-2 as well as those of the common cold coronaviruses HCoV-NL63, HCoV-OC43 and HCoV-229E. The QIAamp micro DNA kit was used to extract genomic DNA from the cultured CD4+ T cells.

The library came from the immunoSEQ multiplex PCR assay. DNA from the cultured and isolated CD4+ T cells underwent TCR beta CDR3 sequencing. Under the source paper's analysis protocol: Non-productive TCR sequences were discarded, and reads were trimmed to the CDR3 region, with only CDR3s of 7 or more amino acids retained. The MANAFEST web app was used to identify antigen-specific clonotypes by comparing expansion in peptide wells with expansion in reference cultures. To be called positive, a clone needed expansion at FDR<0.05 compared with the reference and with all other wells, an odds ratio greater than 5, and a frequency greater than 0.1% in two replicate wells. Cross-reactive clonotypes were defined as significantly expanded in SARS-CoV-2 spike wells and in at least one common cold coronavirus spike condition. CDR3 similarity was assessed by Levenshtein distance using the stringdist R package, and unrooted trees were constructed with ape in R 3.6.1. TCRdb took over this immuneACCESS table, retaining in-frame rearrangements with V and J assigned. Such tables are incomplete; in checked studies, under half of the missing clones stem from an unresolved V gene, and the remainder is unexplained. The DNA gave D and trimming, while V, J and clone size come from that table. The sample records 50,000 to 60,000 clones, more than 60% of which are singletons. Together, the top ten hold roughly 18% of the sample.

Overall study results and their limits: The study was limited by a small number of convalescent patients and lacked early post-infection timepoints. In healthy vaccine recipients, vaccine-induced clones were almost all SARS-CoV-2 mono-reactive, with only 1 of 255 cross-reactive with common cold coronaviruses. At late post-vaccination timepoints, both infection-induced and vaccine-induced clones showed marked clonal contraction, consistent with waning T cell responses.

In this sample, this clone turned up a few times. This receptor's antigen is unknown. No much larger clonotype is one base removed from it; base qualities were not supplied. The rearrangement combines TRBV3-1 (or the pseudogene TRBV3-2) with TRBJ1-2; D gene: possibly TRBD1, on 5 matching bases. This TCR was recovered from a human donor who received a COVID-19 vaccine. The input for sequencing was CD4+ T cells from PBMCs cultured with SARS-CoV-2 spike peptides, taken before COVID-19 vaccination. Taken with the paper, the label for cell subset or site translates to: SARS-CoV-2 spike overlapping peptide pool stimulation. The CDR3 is CASSQGLTQGGSGYTF. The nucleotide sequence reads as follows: TGTGCCAGCAGCCAAGGTTTGACCCAGGGTGGGAGTGGCTACACCTTC.